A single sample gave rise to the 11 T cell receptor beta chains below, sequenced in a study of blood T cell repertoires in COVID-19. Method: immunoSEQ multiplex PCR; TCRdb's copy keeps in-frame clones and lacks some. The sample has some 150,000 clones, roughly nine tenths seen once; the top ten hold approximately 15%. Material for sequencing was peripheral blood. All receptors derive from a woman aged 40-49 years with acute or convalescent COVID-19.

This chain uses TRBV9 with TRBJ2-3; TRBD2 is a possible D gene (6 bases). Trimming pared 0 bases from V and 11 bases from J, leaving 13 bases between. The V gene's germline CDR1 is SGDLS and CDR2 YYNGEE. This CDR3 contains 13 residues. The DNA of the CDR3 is TGTGCCAGCAGCGTAGAATCGGGGGTTCTGCAGTATTTT. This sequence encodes CASSVESGVLQYF.

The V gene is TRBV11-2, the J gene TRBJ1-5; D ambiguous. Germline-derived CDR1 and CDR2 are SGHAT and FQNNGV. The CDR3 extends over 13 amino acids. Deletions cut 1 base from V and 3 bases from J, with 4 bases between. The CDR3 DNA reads TGTGCCAGCAGCTTAGCCAACAATCAGCCCCAGCATTTT. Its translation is CASSLANNQPQHF.

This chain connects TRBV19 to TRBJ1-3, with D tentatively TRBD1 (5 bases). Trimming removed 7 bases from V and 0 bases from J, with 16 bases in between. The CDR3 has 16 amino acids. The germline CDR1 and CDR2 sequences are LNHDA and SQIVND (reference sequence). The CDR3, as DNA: TGTGCCAGTACCCGGGCGGACATCATCTCTGGAAACACCATATATTTT. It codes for CASTRADIISGNTIYF.

CDR3 in amino acids: CASSLGQVDNEQFF. Here the CDR3 DNA reads TGTGCCAGCAGTCTCGGACAGGTGGACAATGAGCAGTTCTTC. The chain recombines TRBV3-1 (or the pseudogene TRBV3-2) with TRBJ2-1; 7 nucleotides align to TRBD1. The V and J ends lost 6 bases and 5 bases, in that order; junction bases with no gene match: 7. Germline V gene sequence: CDR1 LGHDT, CDR2 YNNKEL (reference sequence). This CDR3 has 14 amino acids.

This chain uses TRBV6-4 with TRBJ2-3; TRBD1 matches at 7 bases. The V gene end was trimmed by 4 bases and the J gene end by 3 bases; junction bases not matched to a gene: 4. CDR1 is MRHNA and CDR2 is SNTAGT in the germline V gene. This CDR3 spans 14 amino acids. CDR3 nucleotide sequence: TGTGCCAGCAGTGGTGGGACAGAGACAGATACGCAGTATTTT. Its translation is CASSGGTETDTQYF.

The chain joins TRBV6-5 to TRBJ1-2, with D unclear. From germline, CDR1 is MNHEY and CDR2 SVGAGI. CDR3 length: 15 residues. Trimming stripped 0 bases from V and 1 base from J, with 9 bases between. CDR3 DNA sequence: TGTGCCAGCAGTTACTCCTACAGAAATAACTATGGCTACACCTTC. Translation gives CASSYSYRNNYGYTF.

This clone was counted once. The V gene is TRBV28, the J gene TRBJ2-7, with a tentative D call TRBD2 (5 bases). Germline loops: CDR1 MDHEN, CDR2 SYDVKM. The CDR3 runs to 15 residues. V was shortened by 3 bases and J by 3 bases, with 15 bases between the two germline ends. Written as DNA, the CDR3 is TGTGCCAGCAGTTTCGGAGGTAGTAGGGTCTACGAGCAGTACTTC. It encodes CASSFGGSRVYEQYF. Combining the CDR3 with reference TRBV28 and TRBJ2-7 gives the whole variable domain DVKVTQSSRYLVKRTGEKVFLECVQDMDHENMFWYRQDPGLGLRLIYFSYDVKMKEKGDIPEGYSVSREKKERFSLILESASTNQTSMYLCASSFGGSRVYEQYFGPGTRLTVT.

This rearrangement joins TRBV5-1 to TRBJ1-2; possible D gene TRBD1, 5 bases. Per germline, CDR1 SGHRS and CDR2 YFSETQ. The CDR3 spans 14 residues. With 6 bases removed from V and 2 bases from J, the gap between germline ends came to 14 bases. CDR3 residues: CASKKETDNYGYTF. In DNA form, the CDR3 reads TGCGCCAGCAAGAAAGAGACAGACAACTATGGCTACACCTTC.

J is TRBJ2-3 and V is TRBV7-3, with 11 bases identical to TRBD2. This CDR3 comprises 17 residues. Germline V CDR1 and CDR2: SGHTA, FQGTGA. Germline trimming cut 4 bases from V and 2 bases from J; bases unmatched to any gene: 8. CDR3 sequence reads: CASSSFTSGGYTDTQYF. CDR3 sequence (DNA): TGTGCCAGCAGCTCATTTACTAGCGGGGGTTACACAGATACGCAGTATTTT.

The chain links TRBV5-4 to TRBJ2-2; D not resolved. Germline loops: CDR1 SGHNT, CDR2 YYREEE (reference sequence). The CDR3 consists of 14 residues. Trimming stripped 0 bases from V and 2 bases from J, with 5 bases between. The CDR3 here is CASSLGLNTGELFF. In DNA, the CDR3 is TGTGCCAGCAGCTTGGGACTCAACACCGGGGAGCTGTTTTTT.

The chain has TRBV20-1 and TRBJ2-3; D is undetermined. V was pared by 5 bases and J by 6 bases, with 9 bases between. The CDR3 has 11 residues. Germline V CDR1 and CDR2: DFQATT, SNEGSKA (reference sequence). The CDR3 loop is CSAHHTDTQYF. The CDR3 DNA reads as TGCAGTGCTCATCACACGGATACGCAGTATTTT.